The 5 T cell receptor beta chains listed next were all sequenced from one sample in a study of beta chain features in type 1 diabetes. Expressed TCRB transcripts were sequenced because the isolated RNA had all been reverse transcribed beforehand. TCRdb's table, derived via immunoSEQ multiplex PCR, lists solely in-frame clones and lacks some. Among under 150,000 clones, 6.9% were seen once, and the ten largest hold 1.1% to 1.5%. The sample comprised central memory CD4+ T cells from blood. These receptors all come from a woman younger than 45 in good health.

A few counts support this clone. CDR3 nucleotides: TGTGCCAGCAGAGGACTAGCGGGCGGGGAGCTGTTTTTT. Protein: CASRGLAGGELFF. J is TRBJ2-2 and V is TRBV6-4, with TRBD2 matching over 11 bases. CDR3 length: 13 amino acids. Trimming at V came to 6 bases and at J to 7 bases, leaving 1 base not matched to a gene. Germline CDR1 and CDR2: MRHNA and SNTAGT.

This clone was picked up a small number of times. The chain uses TRBV4-2 and TRBJ1-2; TRBD1 agrees at 10 bases. V shed 1 base, J shed 4 bases, and the junction held 9 bases outside the gene matches. The CDR3 sequence is 17 residues long. Germline CDR1 is LGHNA and CDR2 is YNFKEQ. The CDR3 DNA follows: TGTGCCAGCAGCCAAGGACCTTCGGGACAGGGGCTCTATGGCTACACCTTC. Translated, it gives CASSQGPSGQGLYGYTF.

In nucleotides, the CDR3 is TGTGCCAGCAGCGTCGCGTATACGCAGTATTTT. Its translation is CASSVAYTQYF. The chain employs TRBV7-2 and TRBJ2-3; D call uncertain. Per germline, CDR1 SGHTA and CDR2 FQGNSA. The V end was cut by 5 bases, the J end by 7 bases, with 7 bases between. The CDR3 loop spans 11 amino acids. Using reference TRBV7-2 and TRBJ2-3 for the parts outside the CDR3, the full variable domain is GAGVSQSPSNKVTEKGKDVELRCDPISGHTALYWYRQSLGQGLEFLIYFQGNSAPDKSGLPSDRFSAERTGGSVSTLTIQRTQQEDSAVYLCASSVAYTQYFGPGTRLTVL.

J is TRBJ1-4 and V is TRBV7-8; no clear D gene. Germline lookup yields CDR1 SGHVS and CDR2 FQNEAQ. Trimming took off 0 bases at V and 8 bases at J, with 10 bases between the two ends. The CDR3 is 14 amino acids. The CDR3 DNA reads as TGTGCCAGCAGCTTAGCCCGGGGAGCCGAAAAACTGTTTTTT. It specifies CASSLARGAEKLFF.

The table lists this clone with many counts. The rearrangement uses TRBV7-9 and TRBJ2-5; 10 positions agree with TRBD1. This CDR3 is built from 19 residues. Per the germline V gene, CDR1 is SEHNR and CDR2 is FQNEAQ (reference sequence). Trimming cost V 5 bases and J 2 bases; bases outside gene matches: 17. For the CDR3, the DNA is TGTGCCAGCAGCCGAGAATGGGGGACAGGGGACGGGGTTCAAGAGACCCAGTACTTC. Translated: CASSREWGTGDGVQETQYF.